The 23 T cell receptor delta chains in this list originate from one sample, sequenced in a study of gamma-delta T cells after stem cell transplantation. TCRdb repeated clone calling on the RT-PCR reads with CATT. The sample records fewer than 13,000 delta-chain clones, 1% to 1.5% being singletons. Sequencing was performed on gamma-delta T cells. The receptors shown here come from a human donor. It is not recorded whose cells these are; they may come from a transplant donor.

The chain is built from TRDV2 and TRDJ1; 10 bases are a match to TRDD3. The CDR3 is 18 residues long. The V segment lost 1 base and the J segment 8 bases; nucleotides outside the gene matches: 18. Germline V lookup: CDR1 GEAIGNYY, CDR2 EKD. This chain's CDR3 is CACDTVLTGGIRGLKLIF. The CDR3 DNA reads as TGTGCCTGTGACACGGTGCTTACTGGGGGGATACGCGGGCTAAAACTCATCTTT.

CDR3 in DNA: TGTGCCTGTGATGAAGTACTGGGGGATACGCGATACTGGGACACCCGACAGATGTTTTTC. Residues: CACDEVLGDTRYWDTRQMFF. The chain uses TRDV2 and TRDJ3; 13 bases align to TRDD3. This CDR3 comprises 20 residues. Germline V gives CDR1 GEAIGNYY, CDR2 EKD. J lost 3 bases, V lost 4 bases, and 11 bases had no gene match.

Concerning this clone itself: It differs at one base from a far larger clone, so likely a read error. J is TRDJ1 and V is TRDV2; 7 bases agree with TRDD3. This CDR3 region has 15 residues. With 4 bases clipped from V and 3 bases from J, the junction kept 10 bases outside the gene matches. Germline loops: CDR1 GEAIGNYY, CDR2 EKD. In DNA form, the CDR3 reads TGTGCCTGTGAATTACTGGGGAATACTGCCGATAAACTCATCTTT. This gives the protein CACELLGNTADKLIF.

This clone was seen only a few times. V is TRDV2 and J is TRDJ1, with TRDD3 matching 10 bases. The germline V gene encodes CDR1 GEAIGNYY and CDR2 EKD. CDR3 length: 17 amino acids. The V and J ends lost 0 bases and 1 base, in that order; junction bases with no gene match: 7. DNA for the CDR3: TGTGCCTGTGACACCGTGGCCACTGGGGGATTCACCGATAAACTCATCTTT. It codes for CACDTVATGGFTDKLIF.

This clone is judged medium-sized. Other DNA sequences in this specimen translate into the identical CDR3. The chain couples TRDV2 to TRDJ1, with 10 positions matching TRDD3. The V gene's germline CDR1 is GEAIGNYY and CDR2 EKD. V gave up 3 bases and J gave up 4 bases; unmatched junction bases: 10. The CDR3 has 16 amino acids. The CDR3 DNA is TGTGCCTGTGACCCCATCGGACTGGGGGATGGCGATAAACTCATCTTT. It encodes CACDPIGLGDGDKLIF.

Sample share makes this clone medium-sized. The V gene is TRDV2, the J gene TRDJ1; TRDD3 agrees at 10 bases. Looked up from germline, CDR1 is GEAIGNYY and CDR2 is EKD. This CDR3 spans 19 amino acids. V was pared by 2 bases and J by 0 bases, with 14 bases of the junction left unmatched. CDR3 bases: TGTGCCTGTGACATGGTACTGGGGGATTCAGGGGCGTACACCGATAAACTCATCTTT. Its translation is CACDMVLGDSGAYTDKLIF.

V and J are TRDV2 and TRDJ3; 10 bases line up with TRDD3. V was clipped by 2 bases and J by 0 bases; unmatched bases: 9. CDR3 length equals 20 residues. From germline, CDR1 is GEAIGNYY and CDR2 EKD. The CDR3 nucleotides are TGTGCCTGTGACAGGGTGGGGGATACCCGGAGCTCCTGGGACACCCGACAGATGTTTTTC. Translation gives CACDRVGDTRSSWDTRQMFF.

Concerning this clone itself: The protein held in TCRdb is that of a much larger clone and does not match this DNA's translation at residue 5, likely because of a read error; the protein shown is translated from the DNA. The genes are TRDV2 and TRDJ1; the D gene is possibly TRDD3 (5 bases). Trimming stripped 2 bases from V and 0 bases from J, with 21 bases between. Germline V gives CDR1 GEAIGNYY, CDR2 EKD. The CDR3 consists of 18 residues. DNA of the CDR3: TGTGCCTGTGACATCGTCGGGGAGAAGATAGGCCACACCGATAAACTCATCTTT. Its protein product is CACDIVGEKIGHTDKLIF.

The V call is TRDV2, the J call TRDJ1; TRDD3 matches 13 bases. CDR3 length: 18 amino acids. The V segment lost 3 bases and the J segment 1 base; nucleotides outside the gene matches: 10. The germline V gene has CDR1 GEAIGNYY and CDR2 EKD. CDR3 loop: CACDPIGLGDTRTDKLIF. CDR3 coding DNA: TGTGCCTGTGACCCCATCGGACTGGGGGATACGCGCACCGATAAACTCATCTTT.

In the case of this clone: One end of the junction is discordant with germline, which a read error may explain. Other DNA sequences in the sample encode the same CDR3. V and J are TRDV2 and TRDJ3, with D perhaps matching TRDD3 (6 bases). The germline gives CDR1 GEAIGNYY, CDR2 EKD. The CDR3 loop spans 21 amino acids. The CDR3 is CACDTASGGKLNAWDTRQMFF. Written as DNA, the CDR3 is TGTGCCTGCGACACCGCCTCCGGGGGAAAGCTAAACGCCTGGGACACCCGACAGATGTTTTTC.

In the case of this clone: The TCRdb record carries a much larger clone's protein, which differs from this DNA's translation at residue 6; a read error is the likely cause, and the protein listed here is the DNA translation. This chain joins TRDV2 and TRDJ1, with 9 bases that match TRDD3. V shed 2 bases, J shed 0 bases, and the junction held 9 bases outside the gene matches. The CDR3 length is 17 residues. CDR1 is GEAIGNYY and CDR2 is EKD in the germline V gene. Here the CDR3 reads CACDMLLGESYTDKLIF. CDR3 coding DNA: TGTGCCTGTGACATGCTACTGGGGGAATCCTACACCGATAAACTCATCTTT.

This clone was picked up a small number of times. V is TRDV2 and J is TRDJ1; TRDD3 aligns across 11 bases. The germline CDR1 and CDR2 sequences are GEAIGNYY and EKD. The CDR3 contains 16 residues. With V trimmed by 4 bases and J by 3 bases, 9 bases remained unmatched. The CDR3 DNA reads TGTGCCTGTGATCACGTACTGGGGGATAAAGCCGATAAACTCATCTTT. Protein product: CACDHVLGDKADKLIF.

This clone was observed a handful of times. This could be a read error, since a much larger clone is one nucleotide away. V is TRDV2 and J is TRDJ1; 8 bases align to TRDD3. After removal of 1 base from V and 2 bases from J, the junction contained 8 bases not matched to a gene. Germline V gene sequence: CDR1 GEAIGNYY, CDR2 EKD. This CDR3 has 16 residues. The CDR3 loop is CACDTLLGGTTDKLIF. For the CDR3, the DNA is TGTGCCTGTGACACATTACTGGGGGGTACAACCGATAAACTCATCTTT.

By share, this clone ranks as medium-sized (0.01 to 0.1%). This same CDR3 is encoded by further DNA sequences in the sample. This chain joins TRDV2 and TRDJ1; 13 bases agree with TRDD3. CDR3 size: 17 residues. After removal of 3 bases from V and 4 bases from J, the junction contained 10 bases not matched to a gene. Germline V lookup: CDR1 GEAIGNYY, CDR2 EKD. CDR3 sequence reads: CACDALLGDTQGDKLIF. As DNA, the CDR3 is TGTGCCTGTGACGCTTTACTGGGGGATACGCAAGGCGATAAACTCATCTTT.

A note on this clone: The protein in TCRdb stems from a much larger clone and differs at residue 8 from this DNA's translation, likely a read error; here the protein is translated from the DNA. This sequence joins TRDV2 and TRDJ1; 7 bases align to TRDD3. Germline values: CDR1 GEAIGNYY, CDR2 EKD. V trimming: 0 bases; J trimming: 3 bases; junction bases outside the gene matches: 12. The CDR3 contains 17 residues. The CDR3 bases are TGTGCCTGTGACACCGTCCGGTGGATACGAAATCCCGATAAACTCATCTTT. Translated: CACDTVRWIRNPDKLIF.

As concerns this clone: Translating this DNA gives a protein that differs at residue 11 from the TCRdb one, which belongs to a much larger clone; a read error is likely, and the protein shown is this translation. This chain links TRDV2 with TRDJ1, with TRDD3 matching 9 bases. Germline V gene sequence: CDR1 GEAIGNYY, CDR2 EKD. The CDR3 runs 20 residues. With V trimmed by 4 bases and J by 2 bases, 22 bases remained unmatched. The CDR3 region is CACDRVLTGGPFATTDKLIF. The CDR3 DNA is TGTGCCTGTGATAGAGTCCTTACTGGGGGACCATTCGCGACAACCGATAAACTCATCTTT.

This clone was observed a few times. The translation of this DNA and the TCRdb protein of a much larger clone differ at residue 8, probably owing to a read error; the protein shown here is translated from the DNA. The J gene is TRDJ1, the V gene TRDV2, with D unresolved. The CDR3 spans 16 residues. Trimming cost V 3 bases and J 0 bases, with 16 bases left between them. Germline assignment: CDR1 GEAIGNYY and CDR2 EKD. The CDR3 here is CACDSVVEDYTDKLIF. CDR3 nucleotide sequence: TGTGCCTGTGACTCCGTTGTGGAGGATTACACCGATAAACTCATCTTT.

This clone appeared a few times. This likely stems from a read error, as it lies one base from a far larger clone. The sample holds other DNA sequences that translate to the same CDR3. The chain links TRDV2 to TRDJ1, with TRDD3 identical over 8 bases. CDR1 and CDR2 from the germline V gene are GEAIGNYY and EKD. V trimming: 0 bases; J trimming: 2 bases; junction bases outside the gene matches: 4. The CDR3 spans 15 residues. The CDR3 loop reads CACDTLLGDTDKLIF. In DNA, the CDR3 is TGTGCCTGTGACACCTTATTGGGGGATACCGATAAACTCATCTTT.

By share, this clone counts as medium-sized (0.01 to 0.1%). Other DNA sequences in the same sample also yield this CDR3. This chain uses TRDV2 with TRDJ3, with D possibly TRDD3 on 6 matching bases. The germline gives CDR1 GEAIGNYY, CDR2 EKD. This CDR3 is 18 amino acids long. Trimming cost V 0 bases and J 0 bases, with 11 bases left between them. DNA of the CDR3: TGTGCCTGTGACACCGCTGGGGACCGCTCCTGGGACACCCGACAGATGTTTTTC. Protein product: CACDTAGDRSWDTRQMFF.

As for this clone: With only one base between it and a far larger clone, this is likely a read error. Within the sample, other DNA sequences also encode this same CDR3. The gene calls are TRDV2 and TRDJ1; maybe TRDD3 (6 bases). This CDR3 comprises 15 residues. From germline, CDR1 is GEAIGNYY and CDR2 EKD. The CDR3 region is CACDTLVTGTSKLIF. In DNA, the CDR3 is TGTGCCTGCGACACTCTGGTTACTGGGACTAGTAAACTCATCTTT.

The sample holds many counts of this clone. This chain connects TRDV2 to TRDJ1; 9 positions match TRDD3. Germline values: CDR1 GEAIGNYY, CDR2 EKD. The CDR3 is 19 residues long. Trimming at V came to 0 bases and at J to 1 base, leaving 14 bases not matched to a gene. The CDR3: CACDTVGATGGPVTDKLIF. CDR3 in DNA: TGTGCCTGTGACACCGTGGGGGCTACTGGGGGACCCGTCACCGATAAACTCATCTTT.

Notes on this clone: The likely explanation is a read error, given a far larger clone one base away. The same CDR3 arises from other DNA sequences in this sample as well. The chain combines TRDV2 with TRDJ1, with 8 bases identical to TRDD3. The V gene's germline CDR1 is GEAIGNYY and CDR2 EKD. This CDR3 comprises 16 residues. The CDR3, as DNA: TGTGCCTGTGACACCCTAACGAGGGGATACACCGATAAACTTATCTTT. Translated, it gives CACDTLTRGYTDKLIF.

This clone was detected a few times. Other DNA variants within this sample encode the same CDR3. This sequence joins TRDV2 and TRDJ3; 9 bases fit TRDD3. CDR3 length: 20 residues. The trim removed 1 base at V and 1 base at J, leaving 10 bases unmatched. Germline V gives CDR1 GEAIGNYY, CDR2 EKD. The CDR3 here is CACDTTTGGEQSWDTRQMFF. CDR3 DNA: TGTGCCTGTGACACAACTACTGGGGGAGAACAGTCCTGGGACACCCGACAGATGTTTTTC.